This TCR beta chain was captured in a study of OX40 agonist ivuxolimab in advanced cancers. Using immunoSEQ multiplex PCR, the repertoire was profiled, and TCRdb retains in-frame clones only, with some absent. The sample consists of approximately 87,000 clones, more than 90% of them appearing once. Sequenced here: CD4+ or CD8+ T cells sorted from blood, sampled in a trial of the OX40 agonist ivuxolimab. The source of this sequence is an adult with an advanced solid tumor such as melanoma, head and neck, liver or kidney cancer.

The CDR3: CSVTGGFDYGYTF. The CDR3 bases are TGCAGCGTCACAGGGGGCTTTGACTATGGCTACACCTTC. The chain is built from TRBV29-1 and TRBJ1-2; 9 bases are shared with TRBD1. J was trimmed by 3 bases and V by 6 bases; bases with no gene match: 5. Germline lookup yields CDR1 SQVTM and CDR2 ANQGSEA. This CDR3 has 13 amino acids. Looking up the rest from reference TRBV29-1 and TRBJ1-2 gives the full variable domain: SAVISQKPSRDICQRGTSLTIQCQVDSQVTMMFWYRQQPGQSLTLIATANQGSEATYESGFVIDKFPISRPNLTFSTLTVSNMSPEDSSIYLCSVTGGFDYGYTFGSGTRLTVV.